The T cell receptor (beta chain) described here comes from a study of cytomegalovirus exposure and HLA in healthy donors. Notes on the study in general: Using the classifier, cytomegalovirus status was reportedly diagnosed with high specificity and sensitivity. The study found most TCR sequences rare, yet found some public TCRs in many donors.

Sequencing was performed with immunoSEQ multiplex PCR; in TCRdb, only in-frame clones are kept and a portion is missing. The data hold 150,000 to 200,000 clones, with around four fifths observed a single time. Germline CDR1 LGHNA, CDR2 YSLEER. The CDR3 has 15 amino acids. Trimming cost V 0 bases and J 4 bases, with 13 bases left between them. On this clone: The antigen remains unidentified.

The sequencing sample was made of PBMCs. This TCR derives from a man aged 30-40 years in good health and CMV-seropositive. J is TRBJ2-7 and V is TRBV4-3; the D gene is possibly TRBD2 (5 bases). CDR3 DNA: TGCGCCAGCAGCCAAGATCTCGGCAGACTATACGAGCAGTACTTC. This translates into CASSQDLGRLYEQYF.